Reported below is one T cell receptor (beta chain). The antigen it binds to is not known. Base qualities are not recorded, but no much larger clone differs from it by a single base. Participants in the prospective study were enrolled through a virtual design, were aged about 18 to 90 years, and lived in approximately 24 United States geographic areas. In the prospective study, participants were assigned to cohorts based on the clinical history participants reported in a screening survey and a study questionnaire. Mobile phlebotomists in the prospective study collected whole blood, serum and a nasopharyngeal or oropharyngeal swab from every participant. Additional blood draws and questionnaires over an approximately two-month period could optionally be provided by prospective study participants. Before DNA extraction, prospective study blood samples were shipped either frozen or at room temperature.

The CDR3 starts with the cysteine, ends with the phenylalanine, and has 14 residues. Only the CDR3 DNA is retained, 42 bases long and in frame from the first base. Per the germline V gene, MNHNS is the CDR1 and SASEGT is the CDR2. Here V drops 0 bases and J drops 6 bases, and the junction holds 4 bases not matched to any gene. These data are taken from a study of blood T cell repertoires in COVID-19 (TCRdb year 2020). Turning to the overall study: Samples covering the acute and convalescent phases of COVID-19 were provided by collaborators in the United States, Italy and Spain. The material from the prospective study consisted of cDNA or gDNA derived from T cells, B-cell-depleted T cells, or PBMCs. Subjects who had been exposed to COVID-19, were actively infected with it, or had recovered from it provided the deeply sampled blood TCRbeta repertoires that made up the dataset. The repertoires were made available in a free public database intended to serve as a resource for research on the immune response to SARS-CoV-2. Samples were obtained from the ongoing ImmuneRACE study (first 160 participants) and from 1,254 subjects provided by 6 global collaborators. Nearly every sample came with metadata listing a de-identified subject ID, COVID-19 status, age in years and sex. Where HLA class I and class II types were available, the types were taken from metadata supplied by the sample provider, not from assay-based typing.

TCRbeta CDR3 regions were amplified from genomic DNA by means of the immunoSEQ Assay, a bias-controlled multiplex PCR. Regarding the original processing steps: The number of nucleated cells in each sample was estimated by amplification of reference gene primers within the assay. To quantify the absolute abundance of each unique TCRbeta CDR3 rearrangement, sequence reads were collapsed and filtered. For each sample, productive Simpson clonality was calculated by taking the square root of Simpson's diversity index across productive rearrangements. Held by TCRdb, this immuneACCESS table contains in-frame sequences only and omits some clones. Under half of the omission traces to an unresolved V gene where checked; the cause of the rest is unknown. V, J and clone size reflect that table, while D and trimming were determined from the DNA. This sample comprises approximately 180,000 clones, approximately 92% of them detected only once. Of the sample, 2% to 2.5% is held by the ten largest clones.

Broader findings and caveats from the paper: The quantity of clinical and demographic metadata differed by source and by participant and was supplied without curation.

The TCR sequence derives from a woman in her thirties or forties with acute COVID-19. The sample was PBMCs or T cells enriched from blood (not recorded which). The chain is encoded by TRBV6-1 joined to TRBJ1-2, with 7 bases aligning to TRBD1. The DNA reads as follows: TGTGCCAGCAGTGAAGCTGGGACAGAGAATGGCTACACCTTC. Translated, this gives CASSEAGTENGYTF.